This T cell receptor (beta chain) was recorded in a study of T cell changes during pregnancy in multiple sclerosis. The ends lost 7 bases at V and 3 bases at J; junction bases unmatched: 19. This CDR3 spans 17 amino acids. Germline V gene sequence: CDR1 SQVTM, CDR2 ANQGSEA. Profiled with immunoSEQ multiplex PCR; TCRdb holds only in-frame clones, not every one. This table has fewer than 40,000 clones, 91% appearing once. This chain links TRBV29-1 with TRBJ2-7; 9 nucleotides line up with TRBD2. This clonotype originated in a female donor with multiple sclerosis, enrolled in a pregnancy study. Sequenced material: CD8+ T cells from peripheral blood mononuclear cells, taken after pregnancy. In nucleotides, the CDR3 is TGCAGCGCTCGGGACAGAAGGGGGGGGACTAGCATCTACGAGCAGTACTTC. It yields the protein CSARDRRGGTSIYEQYF.